This is a list of T cell receptor beta chains from one sample in a study of tumor-infiltrating lymphocytes in localized non-small cell lung cancer. Only in-frame clones appear in the TCRdb table, and some are missing; sequencing was by immunoSEQ multiplex PCR. The data show 15,000 to 20,000 clones, more than 60% seen once. Sequencing input: lung tumor tissue. These receptors were obtained from a human donor with non-small cell lung cancer. The CDR3 runs from the conserved cysteine through the conserved F or W. Each record gives: V gene, clone size, J gene, CDR3 length, D gene, CDR3 DNA, CDR3 protein. The D gene is left open where the match is weak. Clone size is not always given. Where it is, it says once, few, many or a class for expanded clones.

TRBV5-4,-,TRBJ2-2,17,TRBD1,TGTGCCAGCAGCTTGCGATCCGGGACAGCAGCCACCGGGGAGCTGTTTTTT,CASSLRSGTAATGELFF
TRBV10-1,-,TRBJ2-2,17,-,TGCGCCAGCAGTGAGTCGGGGCCACCAATGGGGACCGGGGAGCTGTTTTTT,CASSESGPPMGTGELFF
TRBV6-5,once,TRBJ1-1,16,-,TGTGCCAGCAGTTACTCGATGTCGGGAATCGGCACTGAAGCTTTCTTT,CASSYSMSGIGTEAFF
TRBV19,-,TRBJ2-7,15,TRBD1,TGTGCCAGTAGCCGGGCGAAGGACAGGTTCTACGAGCAGTACTTC,CASSRAKDRFYEQYF
TRBV5-5,-,TRBJ2-5,14,-,TGTGCCAGCAGCTTTGGGGGTATAGGAGAGACCCAGTACTTC,CASSFGGIGETQYF
TRBV6-5,-,TRBJ1-2,14,TRBD1,TGTGCCAGCAGACCGGACAGGGGATTCTATGGCTACACCTTC,CASRPDRGFYGYTF
TRBV30,-,TRBJ1-5,15,-,TGTGCCTGGAGTGGGGGAATAGGGAGCAATCAGCCCAAGCATTTT,CAWSGGIGSNQPKHF
TRBV6-5,-,TRBJ2-1,15,TRBD2,TGTGCCAGCAATAGAGGGACTAGCGCCTTCAATGAGCAGTTCTTC,CASNRGTSAFNEQFF
TRBV19,-,TRBJ1-5,17,-,TGTGCCAGTAAAAGGCACGACGGCGTACTCAGCAATCAGCCCCAGCATTTT,CASKRHDGVLSNQPQHF
TRBV7-3,once,TRBJ2-1,15,TRBD2,TGTGCCAGCAGCCCTAATGGCGGGAGGGCCGATGAGCAGTTCTTC,CASSPNGGRADEQFF
TRBV29-1,-,TRBJ2-3,15,TRBD1,TGCAGCGTTGAAGGACAGGGGGCCTTCACAGATACGCAGTATTTT,CSVEGQGAFTDTQYF
TRBV5-6,-,TRBJ1-2,12,-,TGTGCCAGCAGCTTGGGTTCGCGAGGCTACACCTTC,CASSLGSRGYTF
TRBV7-3,-,TRBJ1-1,14,-,TGTGCCAGCAGCCCTGACAGAGGACTCACTGAAGCTTTCTTT,CASSPDRGLTEAFF
TRBV11-1,-,TRBJ2-1,13,-,TGTGCCAGCAGGATTAACTCCTACAATGAGCAGTTCTTC,CASRINSYNEQFF
TRBV7-8,once,TRBJ2-7,16,TRBD1,TGTGCCAGCAGCCTCGTTTGGGACAGGGGATGGGGCGAGCAGTACTTC,CASSLVWDRGWGEQYF
TRBV6-4,-,TRBJ1-5,14,TRBD1,TGTGCCAGCAGTGAAGGAGGGGGCATTCAGCCCCAGCATTTT,CASSEGGGIQPQHF
TRBV2,-,TRBJ1-6,14,-,TGTGCCAGCAGTGAACGCCAATATAATTCACCCCTCCACTTT,CASSERQYNSPLHF
TRBV9,-,TRBJ1-1,16,-,TGTGCCAGCAGCGCTTTGACAGTGTTCCTGAACACTGAAGCTTTCTTT,CASSALTVFLNTEAFF
TRBV6-5,-,TRBJ2-5,11,-,TGTGCCAGCAGTCAATGGGAGACCCAGTACTTC,CASSQWETQYF
TRBV5-1,once,TRBJ2-7,14,TRBD1,TGCGCCTGCAACAGGGGGAATTTAGTTGGCGAGCAGTACTTC,CACNRGNLVGEQYF
TRBV5-8,-,TRBJ1-5,16,-,TGTGCCAGCAGCCCCAGATGGGGGGTTAGCAATCAGCCCCAGCATTTT,CASSPRWGVSNQPQHF
TRBV4-3,-,TRBJ1-6,15,-,TGCGCCAGCAGCCAAGAAGGGGTGGCCGCGGGACCCCTCCACTTT,CASSQEGVAAGPLHF
TRBV5-1,-,TRBJ1-1,14,TRBD1,TGCGCCAGCAGCTTTGACAGGGTGGTTACTGAAGCTTTCTTT,CASSFDRVVTEAFF
TRBV7-2,-,TRBJ1-2,11,-,TGTGCCAGCAGCTTAGTTTGGGAATACACCTTC,CASSLVWEYTF
TRBV28,once,TRBJ2-3,12,TRBD2,TGTGCCACCGGGACTACCTTAGATACGCAGTATTTT,CATGTTLDTQYF
TRBV5-5,-,TRBJ1-2,15,TRBD1,TGTGCCAGCAGCCTCTCGACAGGGGTGAACTATGGCTACACCTTC,CASSLSTGVNYGYTF
TRBV5-1,-,TRBJ1-2,14,-,TGCGCCAGCAGCTTTGTGGGGGGGGCGGAAGGCTACACCTTC,CASSFVGGAEGYTF
TRBV6-1,few,TRBJ2-7,15,TRBD1,TGTGCCAGCATCCTCGGACAGGGGGGGTCCTACGAGCAGTACTTC,CASILGQGGSYEQYF
TRBV5-4,-,TRBJ2-1,15,TRBD2,TGTGCCAGCAGCACCTCAGCGGGAGGTTACAATGAGCAGTTCTTC,CASSTSAGGYNEQFF
TRBV7-2,-,TRBJ2-7,14,-,TGTGCCAGCAGCTTGTTCAGGGGCCCCTACGAGCAGTACTTC,CASSLFRGPYEQYF
TRBV27,-,TRBJ2-7,15,TRBD1,TGTGCCACAGCACGGGCCAGGGGGCAGTTCTACGAGCAGTACTTC,CATARARGQFYEQYF
TRBV5-6,-,TRBJ2-1,16,-,TGTGCCAGCAGCCCCGAGACCTCCAAGGGGTACAATGAGCAGTTCTTC,CASSPETSKGYNEQFF
TRBV19,-,TRBJ2-1,12,-,TGTGCCAGTAGTCTCCAAGGGGGTGAGCAGTTCTTC,CASSLQGGEQFF
TRBV5-1,once,TRBJ2-4,14,-,TGCGCCAGCAGCGAGGGTCAGGCTGGTTGGATTCAGTACTTC,CASSEGQAGWIQYF
TRBV5-1,-,TRBJ2-3,13,-,TGCGCCAGCAGCGGCTCTAGCACAGATACGCAGTATTTT,CASSGSSTDTQYF
TRBV7-2,-,TRBJ1-3,13,-,TGTGCCAGCAGCCTTAACTCTGGAAACACCATATATTTT,CASSLNSGNTIYF
TRBV5-1,-,TRBJ2-1,15,TRBD2,TGCGCCAGCAGCCCGGGCGCGGGGGGGCCCGTTGAGCAGTTCTTC,CASSPGAGGPVEQFF
TRBV10-3,-,TRBJ1-1,15,-,TGTGCCACGCGGGGGTCTGAATTAATCAACACTGAAGCTTTCTTT,CATRGSELINTEAFF
TRBV5-1,-,TRBJ2-1,15,TRBD2,TGCGCCAGCAGCTTGGTAGCGGGGGGGCCCGGTGAGCAGTTCTTC,CASSLVAGGPGEQFF
TRBV7-2,-,TRBJ2-1,11,-,TGTGCCAGCAGCTTAGGCAGTGAGCAGTTCTTC,CASSLGSEQFF
TRBV29-1,-,TRBJ1-1,14,-,TGCAGCGTTACCCATACCATAGAGAACACTGAAGCTTTCTTT,CSVTHTIENTEAFF
TRBV28,-,TRBJ1-5,13,-,TGTGCCAGCAGTCTGACAGCAGATCAGCCCCAGCATTTT,CASSLTADQPQHF
TRBV7-6,once,TRBJ2-7,15,-,TGTGCCAGCAGCTTAGATGCAGGGGTCTCCTACGAGCAGTACTTC,CASSLDAGVSYEQYF
TRBV11-2,-,TRBJ2-7,14,-,TGTGCCAGCAGCTTAGTAGGGAATCAGGGACAAGGGTACTTC,CASSLVGNQGQGYF
TRBV2,-,TRBJ1-5,14,-,TGTGCCAGCAGTATTGACGGGGGAGGTCAGCCCCAGCATTTT,CASSIDGGGQPQHF
TRBV5-1,few,TRBJ2-3,15,-,TGCGCCAGCAGCTTGGTCTTGGCAGGGGAAGATACGCAGTATTTT,CASSLVLAGEDTQYF
TRBV4-3,-,TRBJ2-2,15,-,TGCGCCAGCAGCTTCGAATCAGGGAAAGGCGGGGAGCTGTTTTTT,CASSFESGKGGELFF
TRBV6-4,few,TRBJ2-1,15,-,TGTGCCAGCAGTTCAGGGGAAAGCTCCTACAATGAGCAGTTCTTC,CASSSGESSYNEQFF
TRBV7-9,-,TRBJ1-5,13,-,TGTGCCAGCAGCTTAGGACTCAATCAGCCCCAGCATTTT,CASSLGLNQPQHF
TRBV10-3,few,TRBJ2-1,17,TRBD2,TGTGCCATCAGTGAGTCCCGGACTAGCGGGAGGTCCTATGAGCAGTTCTTC,CAISESRTSGRSYEQFF
TRBV2,-,TRBJ2-7,16,-,TGTGCCAGCAGTGAATCCCCCCAAGTTAGCCCCTACGAGCAGTACTTC,CASSESPQVSPYEQYF
TRBV4-1,once,TRBJ2-3,14,-,TGCGCCAGCAGCCAAAGGCAGGGAAGTCATACGCAGTATTTT,CASSQRQGSHTQYF
TRBV2,-,TRBJ1-2,14,-,TGTGCCAGCAGTGTAAGGCAGGCTAACTATGGCTACACCTTC,CASSVRQANYGYTF
TRBV9,-,TRBJ2-7,15,TRBD2,TGTGCCAGCAGCGTAGCTGCGGACGGGAGGGCGAAGCAGTACTTC,CASSVAADGRAKQYF
TRBV7-9,-,TRBJ1-1,16,TRBD1,TGTGCCAGCAGCTTTGGGGACAGGGAGTGGGACACTGAAGCTTTCTTT,CASSFGDREWDTEAFF
TRBV6-5,-,TRBJ1-1,13,-,TGTGCCAGCAGTTACTCTGGGGTCCCGCGGCGGTTCTTT,CASSYSGVPRRFF